Listed below are T cell receptor beta chains from one sample, sequenced in a study of CD8 T cells in Susac syndrome. Each CDR3 protein is one row after TCRdb ran MiXCR on the immunoSEQ multiplex PCR reads. The repertoire includes around 190,000 distinct CDR3 sequences, 90% to 95% of them detected once, and less than 0.11% sits in the top ten. Specimen: CD4+ T cells from PBMCs. These receptors were collected from a human donor in good health. The CDR3 runs from the conserved cysteine through the conserved F or W. D genes are given only for firm matches. Where a row states a size, it is once, few, many or the class of an expanded clone; other rows omit it.

>-|TRBV19|few|TRBJ2-5
CASSPVGETQYF
TGTGCCAGTAGCCCCGTCGGAGAGACCCAGTACTTC
>-|TRBV29-1|-|TRBJ2-2
CSVLGQVNTGELFF
TGCAGCGTTCTCGGTCAGGTGAACACCGGGGAGCTGTTTTTT
>-|TRBV4-1|-|TRBJ1-6
CASSQTSGDGNSPLHF
TGCGCCAGCAGCCAAACGTCCGGGGACGGGAATTCACCCCTCCACTTT
>-|TRBV3-1|-|TRBJ1-2
CASSALQGYGYTF
TGTGCCAGCAGCGCGCTACAGGGCTATGGCTACACCTTC
>-|TRBV29-1|-|TRBJ2-5
CTARDTSNFETQYF
TGCACCGCTAGGGACACGAGTAATTTTGAGACCCAGTACTTC
>TRBD1|TRBV12-3/TRBV12-4|-|TRBJ1-1
CASSLYPQGAEAFF
TGTGCCAGCAGTTTATACCCACAGGGGGCTGAAGCTTTCTTT
>TRBD2|TRBV23-1|-|TRBJ2-1
CASAPKRGGPTSYNEQFF
TGCGCCAGCGCACCTAAGCGGGGGGGCCCCACTTCCTACAATGAGCAGTTCTTC
>TRBD2|TRBV11-1|-|TRBJ2-3
CASSLGAGVDTQYF
TGTGCCAGCAGCTTAGGAGCGGGAGTTGATACGCAGTATTTT
>-|TRBV27|-|TRBJ1-2
CASSFRGFYGYTF
TGTGCCAGCAGTTTTCGAGGTTTCTATGGCTACACCTTC
>-|TRBV3-1|few|TRBJ1-2
CASSQEQGGDGYTF
TGTGCCAGCAGCCAGGAACAGGGAGGAGATGGCTACACCTTC
>-|TRBV20-1|-|TRBJ1-4
CSASTGRGLFF
TGCAGTGCGAGTACAGGGAGGGGACTGTTTTTT
>-|TRBV20-1|-|TRBJ1-1
CSAAQRRAPEAFF
TGCAGTGCCGCCCAGCGCAGGGCCCCTGAAGCTTTCTTT
>-|TRBV5-4|-|TRBJ2-7
CASRRNRDGYEQYF
TGTGCCAGCAGACGGAATAGGGACGGCTACGAGCAGTACTTC
>TRBD1|TRBV12-5|-|TRBJ2-1
CATSGGDYNEQFF
TGTGCTACCTCAGGGGGAGACTACAATGAGCAGTTCTTC
>-|TRBV3-1|-|TRBJ1-1
CASTHIGGTEAFF
TGTGCCAGCACTCATATAGGTGGCACTGAAGCTTTCTTT
>-|TRBV11-2|-|TRBJ2-7
CASSGWTDGMGEQYF
TGTGCCAGCAGCGGATGGACGGACGGAATGGGCGAGCAGTACTTC
>-|TRBV24-1|-|TRBJ1-1
CATRGGTEAFF
TGTGCCACCCGGGGGGGCACTGAAGCTTTCTTT
>-|TRBV29-1|-|TRBJ1-3
CSVSSGLFSGNTIYF
TGCAGCGTTAGCTCAGGACTTTTCTCTGGAAACACCATATATTTT
>-|TRBV29-1|-|TRBJ1-1
CSVDWRTPEAFF
TGCAGCGTTGACTGGAGGACCCCAGAAGCTTTCTTT
>-|TRBV12-3/TRBV12-4|-|TRBJ1-1
CASRRDIEEAFF
TGTGCCAGCAGGCGGGACATAGAAGAGGCTTTCTTT
>TRBD1|TRBV7-2|-|TRBJ2-1
CASSSGTARNNEQFF
TGTGCCAGCAGCTCCGGGACAGCGAGAAACAATGAGCAGTTCTTC
>-|TRBV7-7|-|TRBJ2-1
CASSPIASEAYNEQFF
TGTGCTAGCAGCCCGATAGCGTCGGAGGCCTACAATGAGCAGTTCTTC
>TRBD1|TRBV11-2|-|TRBJ2-7
CASSSLQGVLIEQYF
TGTGCCAGCAGCTCATTACAGGGGGTTCTCATCGAGCAGTACTTC
>-|TRBV15|-|TRBJ1-4
CATSRGDSAANEKLFF
TGTGCCACCAGCAGAGGGGACTCAGCGGCTAATGAAAAACTGTTTTTT
>-|TRBV15|-|TRBJ2-3
CATSRVFSQRSTDTQYF
TGTGCCACCAGCAGAGTCTTTAGTCAGCGGAGCACAGATACGCAGTATTTT
>-|TRBV5-1|once|TRBJ1-5
CASSLAGEGPQHF
TGCGCCAGCAGCTTGGCAGGGGAAGGGCCCCAGCATTTT
>-|TRBV5-4|-|TRBJ2-3
CASSLGRRAATDTQYF
TGTGCCAGCAGCTTGGGGCGGAGAGCGGCCACAGATACGCAGTATTTT
>TRBD2|TRBV20-1|-|TRBJ2-6
CSARSGRAGANVLTF
TGCAGTGCTAGAAGCGGGAGGGCTGGGGCCAACGTCCTGACTTTC
>-|TRBV5-1|-|TRBJ2-5
CASSLDSGEETQYF
TGCGCCAGCAGCTTGGACAGTGGTGAAGAGACCCAGTACTTC
>TRBD2|TRBV28|-|TRBJ2-1
CASRETSGRFLFF
TGTGCCAGCAGGGAGACTAGCGGGAGGTTTCTGTTCTTC
>-|TRBV9|-|TRBJ2-1
CASSVVWFSEQFF
TGTGCCAGCAGCGTAGTCTGGTTCTCTGAGCAGTTCTTC
>-|TRBV29-1|-|TRBJ1-2
CSVEDLSRGYTF
TGCAGCGTTGAAGATCTTAGTCGAGGCTACACCTTC
>TRBD1|TRBV7-2|-|TRBJ1-2
CASSRDRNYGYTF
TGTGCCAGCAGTCGGGACAGGAACTATGGCTACACCTTC
>-|TRBV2|-|TRBJ1-1
CASSENPGGEAFF
TGTGCCAGCAGTGAAAACCCGGGGGGTGAAGCTTTCTTT
>-|TRBV27|-|TRBJ2-3
CATQSLAVGTDTQYF
TGTGCCACCCAATCTCTCGCAGTGGGAACAGATACGCAGTATTTT
>-|TRBV20-1|-|TRBJ1-1
CSATKQNTEAFF
TGCAGTGCTACAAAACAGAACACTGAAGCTTTCTTT
>TRBD1|TRBV28|-|TRBJ1-2
CASRGQGGWNYGYTF
TGTGCCAGCAGGGGACAGGGAGGATGGAACTATGGCTACACCTTC
>-|TRBV13|-|TRBJ2-7
CASSPQRGSSYEQYF
TGTGCCAGCAGCCCCCAGAGGGGGAGCTCCTACGAGCAGTACTTC
>TRBD2|TRBV20-1|-|TRBJ2-3
CSAQASGIWTDTQYF
TGCAGTGCTCAGGCTAGCGGGATTTGGACAGATACGCAGTATTTT
>-|TRBV6-2/TRBV6-3|-|TRBJ2-3
CASSSGFPTDTQYF
TGTGCCAGCAGCTCCGGGTTCCCCACAGATACGCAGTATTTT
>-|TRBV9|-|TRBJ2-1
CASSVEGYNEQFF
TGTGCCAGCAGCGTAGAGGGATACAATGAGCAGTTCTTC
>TRBD1|TRBV20-1|-|TRBJ1-2
CSAIITRQGPNYGYTF
TGCAGTGCTATCATTACCCGACAGGGCCCGAACTATGGCTACACCTTC
>-|TRBV3-1|-|TRBJ2-7
CASSQDDGEQYF
TGTGCCAGCAGCCAAGATGATGGCGAGCAGTACTTC
>TRBD2|TRBV20-1|-|TRBJ2-3
CSARPGGDTQYF
TGCAGTGCTAGACCGGGAGGAGATACGCAGTATTTT
>TRBD1|TRBV20-1|-|TRBJ1-5
CSALRGQQPQHF
TGCAGTGCCCTCAGGGGGCAACAGCCCCAGCATTTT
>-|TRBV15|-|TRBJ1-2
CATSAPAVREGSGYTF
TGTGCCACCAGCGCCCCGGCCGTGCGGGAGGGTTCTGGCTACACCTTC